This T cell receptor (beta chain) was obtained from a study of T-cell reconstitution after alpha-beta-depleted transplantation in children (dated by TCRdb to 2016 to 2017). General notes on the study: T-cell immune reconstitution after TCRalphabeta/CD19-depleted allogeneic hematopoietic cell transplantation in children was quantitatively tracked in the study by means of TCR repertoire profiling.

Libraries were constructed by PCR. Reads for this sample came from an Illumina HiSeq 2500. Molecular barcoding was employed in the preparation of TCR libraries, with unique molecular identifiers being used to normalize TCRbeta repertoire quantification. Starting from the raw public reads, TCRdb applied fastp trimming at Q25, assembled clones with MiXCR and retained in-frame beta chains. Records with the same CDR3 protein are collapsed into one entry carrying the most frequent genes and DNA. The sample table records approximately 510,000 distinct CDR3 sequences; about 17% of these occur just once. 3% to 3.5% of the sample comes from the top ten. With regard to this clonotype: It has no known antigen specificity. No quality values exist for individual bases; no much larger clone is one base distant.

V sheds 6 bases and J sheds 0 bases, leaving 15 bases between their ends. CDR1 and CDR2 are drawn from the germline V gene (reference sequence): DFQATT, SNEGSKA. Its CDR3 holds 15 amino acids, cysteine through phenylalanine. The kept DNA is CDR3 alone, 45 bases in frame from the first base. This TCR was recovered from a human donor who donated a stem cell graft to a child with acute lymphoblastic leukemia. In this chain, TRBV20-1 is recombined with TRBJ2-1, with a tentative D call of TRBD1 or TRBD2, each matching 5 bases. Sequenced material: PBMCs from the stem cell graft donor, taken from the stem cell graft. The CDR3 protein sequence reads: CSARGGSNSYNEQFF. Here is the DNA: TGCAGTGCCCGGGGCGGATCGAACTCCTACAATGAGCAGTTCTTC.